What follows are 17 T cell receptor beta chains derived from one specimen sequenced in a study of CD8 T cells in ankylosing spondylitis. TCRdb called the 5' RACE reads again in MiXCR, with one record for every CDR3 protein. Altogether about 240,000 distinct CDR3 sequences are present, approximately 9% being singletons, with the ten largest covering approximately 7%. The material sequenced was blood, either unsorted or a sorted T cell fraction (not recorded which). The receptors were sampled from a male donor with ankylosing spondylitis or in good health (not recorded which).

The sample holds a few counts of this clonotype. This chain uses TRBV5-1 with TRBJ2-1; D unresolved. Germline V gene lookup returns CDR1 SGHRS and CDR2 YFSETQ. V lost 4 bases to trimming and J lost 3 bases, with 2 bases between them. This CDR3 contains 11 residues. The CDR3 sequence: CASSDYNEQFF. The CDR3 DNA reads TGCGCCAGCAGCGACTACAATGAGCAGTTCTTC.

This clonotype showed up just a few times. The chain joins TRBV20-1 to TRBJ1-2, with D perhaps TRBD1 (5 bases). The length of the CDR3 is 16 residues. V was cut by 1 base and J by 6 bases, with 21 bases left in between. The germline V gene has CDR1 DFQATT and CDR2 SNEGSKA (reference sequence). Here the CDR3 reads CSARGGLPRGTNGYTF. For the CDR3, the DNA is TGCAGTGCTAGAGGGGGACTCCCCCGAGGGACCAATGGCTACACCTTC.

This clonotype came up a few times. The chain employs TRBV7-9 and TRBJ1-1; 7 positions agree with TRBD1. The V gene end was trimmed by 5 bases and the J gene end by 5 bases; junction bases not matched to a gene: 17. Germline assignment: CDR1 SEHNR and CDR2 FQNEAQ (reference sequence). CDR3 length equals 17 residues. CDR3 nucleotide sequence: TGTGCCAGCAGCGAACCACAGGGGTCGAGTCCACTTACTGAAGCTTTCTTT. Protein sequence: CASSEPQGSSPLTEAFF.

This clonotype was seen many times. The rearrangement uses TRBV2 and TRBJ1-1; TRBD1 is a possible D gene (6 bases). The CDR3 covers 11 residues. Germline CDR1 and CDR2: SNHLY and FYNNEI. V was trimmed by 6 bases and J by 8 bases, leaving 10 bases between them. This chain's CDR3 is CASRAGVEAFF. The CDR3 nucleotides read TGTGCCAGCAGAGCAGGGGTAGAAGCTTTCTTT.

There are a few counts of this clonotype. The chain combines TRBV7-3 with TRBJ1-1, with TRBD1 matching 11 bases. Per the germline V gene, CDR1 is SGHTA and CDR2 is FQGTGA. CDR3 length equals 13 residues. With 5 bases clipped from V and 10 bases from J, the junction kept 6 bases outside the gene matches. The CDR3 DNA sequence: TGTGCCAGCAGCCGAGGACAGGGGGCGACAGCTTTCTTT. Its translation: CASSRGQGATAFF.

This chain uses TRBV5-1 with TRBJ2-3; D possibly matches TRBD1 or TRBD2 (5 bases each). The V and J ends lost 4 bases and 1 base respectively, with 13 bases between them. CDR3 length: 15 amino acids. CDR1 and CDR2 from the germline V gene are SGHRS and YFSETQ. CDR3 DNA sequence: TGCGCCAGCAGCCCCCGGGACCGACGCACAGATACGCAGTATTTT. This sequence encodes CASSPRDRRTDTQYF. The variable domain in full, with the rest retrieved from reference TRBV5-1 and TRBJ2-3, is KAGVTQTPRYLIKTRGQQVTLSCSPISGHRSVSWYQQTPGQGLQFLFEYFSETQRNKGNFPGRFSGRQFSNSRSEMNVSTLELGDSALYLCASSPRDRRTDTQYFGPGTRLTVL.

This clonotype was observed a handful of times. The junction departs from the called germline gene at one end, perhaps through a read error. The J gene is TRBJ1-2, the V gene TRBV7-9; D gene unclear. CDR1 SEHNR and CDR2 FQNEAQ come from the germline V gene (reference sequence). CDR3 length: 12 residues. CDR3 coding DNA: TGTGCCAGCAGCTCCACCGAGACGGCAGGACTATTC. It encodes CASSSTETAGLF.

Only a few counts were recorded for this clonotype. The chain recombines TRBV20-1 with TRBJ2-7; D remains ambiguous. With 1 base removed from V and 0 bases from J, the gap between germline ends came to 7 bases. CDR1 and CDR2 (germline): DFQATT, SNEGSKA (reference sequence). The CDR3 covers 13 residues. The CDR3 coding sequence is TGCAGTGCTAGAGCGATGGGCTCCTACGAGCAGTACTTC. It is translated as CSARAMGSYEQYF.

This clonotype was counted only a few times. This chain uses TRBV3-1 with TRBJ2-1; possible D gene TRBD1, 5 bases. CDR1 is LGHDT and CDR2 is YNNKEL in the germline V gene (reference sequence). The CDR3 runs to 17 residues. V was shortened by 1 base and J by 4 bases, with 17 bases between the two germline ends. CDR3 coding DNA: TGTGCCAGCAGCCAAGGCAGGGCGCCTAAAGGTTACAATGAGCAGTTCTTC. Translation: CASSQGRAPKGYNEQFF.

This clonotype was picked up many times. The chain has TRBV29-1 and TRBJ1-2; no reliable D call. The CDR3 consists of 13 residues. V was trimmed by 0 bases and J by 4 bases, leaving 9 bases between them. CDR1 and CDR2 (germline): SQVTM, ANQGSEA. The CDR3 loop is CSVEEGAGYGYTF. The CDR3 nucleotides are TGCAGCGTTGAAGAGGGTGCCGGCTATGGCTACACCTTC. The variable domain in full, completed from reference TRBV29-1 and TRBJ1-2, reads SAVISQKPSRDICQRGTSLTIQCQVDSQVTMMFWYRQQPGQSLTLIATANQGSEATYESGFVIDKFPISRPNLTFSTLTVSNMSPEDSSIYLCSVEEGAGYGYTFGSGTRLTVV.

This clonotype appeared many times. CDR3: CATSDPCNTQTSTDTQYF. CDR3 nucleotide sequence: TGTGCCACCAGTGACCCTTGCAATACTCAAACTAGCACAGATACGCAGTATTTT. This rearrangement joins TRBV24-1 to TRBJ2-3; no clear D gene. Per the germline V gene, CDR1 is KGHDR and CDR2 is SFDVKD. Trimming removed 4 bases from V and 0 bases from J, with 19 bases in between. The CDR3 loop spans 18 amino acids.

This clonotype was seen at least ten times. DNA for the CDR3: TGCAGCGCTGATGCCGACCCAGGCATATATTTT. Protein: CSADADPGIYF. The rearrangement joins TRBV29-1 to TRBJ1-3; no clear D. Looked up from germline, CDR1 is SQVTM and CDR2 is ANQGSEA. V dropped 7 bases and J dropped 12 bases, with 16 bases sitting between them. The CDR3 is 11 amino acids.

This clonotype was recorded at least ten times. The J gene is TRBJ2-7, the V gene TRBV20-1, with D perhaps assigned TRBD1 or TRBD2 (5 bases each). The V end was cut by 1 base, the J end by 1 base, with 17 bases between. Looked up from germline, CDR1 is DFQATT and CDR2 is SNEGSKA (reference sequence). This CDR3 has 16 amino acids. This CDR3 reads CSARVTGWGFSYEQYF. The CDR3 DNA follows: TGCAGTGCTAGAGTGACTGGATGGGGGTTTTCCTACGAGCAGTACTTC.

This clonotype was recorded a few times. The chain combines TRBV4-1 with TRBJ1-3; D gene ambiguous. The CDR3 spans 17 residues. Trimming stripped 2 bases from V and 0 bases from J, with 14 bases between. Germline CDR1 and CDR2: MGHRA and YSYEKL. CDR3 region: CASSQHSIATSGNTIYF. The CDR3 DNA is TGCGCCAGCAGCCAACACAGTATAGCGACCTCTGGAAACACCATATATTTT.

This clonotype was observed many times. The rearrangement links TRBV11-3 to TRBJ2-7; 9 bases align to TRBD1. With V trimmed by 7 bases and J by 4 bases, 11 bases remained unmatched. This CDR3 comprises 15 residues. The V gene's germline CDR1 is SGHNT and CDR2 YENEEA. CDR3 residues: CASTSPGQGLYEQYF. CDR3 nucleotides: TGTGCCAGCACCTCCCCGGGACAGGGCTTATACGAGCAGTACTTC.

This clonotype has a count of ten or more. The genes are TRBV29-1 and TRBJ1-1; 7 bases map to TRBD1. After removal of 6 bases from V and 1 base from J, the junction contained 2 bases not matched to a gene. CDR3 length: 12 amino acids. Germline V lookup: CDR1 SQVTM, CDR2 ANQGSEA. The CDR3 region has the DNA TGCAGCGTAAACAGGGGGAACACTGAAGCTTTCTTT. Translated: CSVNRGNTEAFF.

The table lists this clonotype with many counts. The chain uses TRBV5-1 and TRBJ2-3; D is perhaps TRBD1 or TRBD2 (7 bases each). V lost 4 bases and J 0 bases, leaving 21 bases between the germline ends. The CDR3 extends over 18 amino acids. Germline loops: CDR1 SGHRS, CDR2 YFSETQ. CDR3 sequence (DNA): TGCGCCAGCAGCCTCGGAGGGGGCGGGGGCTTCAGCACAGATACGCAGTATTTT. This translates into CASSLGGGGGFSTDTQYF.